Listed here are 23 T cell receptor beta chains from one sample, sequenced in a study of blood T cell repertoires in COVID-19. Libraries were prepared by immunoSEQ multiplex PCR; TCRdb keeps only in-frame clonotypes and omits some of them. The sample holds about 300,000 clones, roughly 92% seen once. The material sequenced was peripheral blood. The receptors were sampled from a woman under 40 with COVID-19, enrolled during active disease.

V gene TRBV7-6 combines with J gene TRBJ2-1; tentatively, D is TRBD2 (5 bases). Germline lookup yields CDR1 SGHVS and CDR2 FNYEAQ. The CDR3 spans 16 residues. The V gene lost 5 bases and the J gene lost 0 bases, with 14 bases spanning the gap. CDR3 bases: TGTGCCAGCAGCCCGAACGCCCGGGACTCCTACAATGAGCAGTTCTTC. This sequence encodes CASSPNARDSYNEQFF.

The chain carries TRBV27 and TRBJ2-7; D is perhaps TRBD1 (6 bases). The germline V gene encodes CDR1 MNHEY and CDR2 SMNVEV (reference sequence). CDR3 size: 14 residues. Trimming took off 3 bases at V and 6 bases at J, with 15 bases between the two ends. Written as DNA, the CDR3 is TGTGCCAGCAGTTTGCTTGCAGGGGCGGGCGAGCAGTACTTC. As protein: CASSLLAGAGEQYF.

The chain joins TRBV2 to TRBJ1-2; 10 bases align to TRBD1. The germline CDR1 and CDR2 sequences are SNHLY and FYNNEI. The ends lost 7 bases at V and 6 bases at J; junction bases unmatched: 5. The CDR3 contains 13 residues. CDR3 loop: CASTTDRGHGYTF. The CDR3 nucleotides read TGTGCCAGCACGACCGACAGGGGGCATGGCTACACCTTC.

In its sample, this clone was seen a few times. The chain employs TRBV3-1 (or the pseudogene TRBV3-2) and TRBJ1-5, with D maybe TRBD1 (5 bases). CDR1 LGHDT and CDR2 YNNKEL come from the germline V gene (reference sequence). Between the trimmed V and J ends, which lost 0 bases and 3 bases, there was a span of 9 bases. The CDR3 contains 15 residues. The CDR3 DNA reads TGTGCCAGCAGCCAAGATACGGGGGTCAATCAGCCCCAGCATTTT. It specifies CASSQDTGVNQPQHF.

The CDR3 is CASSRLRLGGTSGRNGEQYF. CDR3 bases: TGTGCCAGCAGTCGCCTCCGTTTGGGGGGGACTAGCGGGAGGAATGGGGAGCAGTACTTC. The chain has TRBV2 and TRBJ2-7; 15 bases are shared with TRBD2. The CDR3 contains 20 residues. J lost 7 bases, V lost 5 bases, and 21 bases had no gene match. Germline-derived CDR1 and CDR2 are SNHLY and FYNNEI.

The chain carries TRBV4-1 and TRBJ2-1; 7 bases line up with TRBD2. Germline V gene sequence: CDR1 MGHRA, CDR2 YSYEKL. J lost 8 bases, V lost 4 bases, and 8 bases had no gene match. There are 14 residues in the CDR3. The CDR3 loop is CASSPGGSEDEQFF. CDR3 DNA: TGCGCCAGCAGCCCCGGGGGGAGCGAGGATGAGCAGTTCTTC.

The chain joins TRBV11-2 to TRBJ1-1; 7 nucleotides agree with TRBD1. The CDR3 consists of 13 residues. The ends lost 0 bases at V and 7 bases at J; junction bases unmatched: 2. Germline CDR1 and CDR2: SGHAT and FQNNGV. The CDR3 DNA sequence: TGTGCCAGCAGCTTAGATAGGGACAGTGAAGCTTTCTTT. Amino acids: CASSLDRDSEAFF. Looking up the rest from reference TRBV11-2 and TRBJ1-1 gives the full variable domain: EAGVAQSPRYKIIEKRQSVAFWCNPISGHATLYWYQQILGQGPKLLIQFQNNGVVDDSQLPKDRFSAERLKGVDSTLKIQPAKLEDSAVYLCASSLDRDSEAFFGQGTRLTVV.

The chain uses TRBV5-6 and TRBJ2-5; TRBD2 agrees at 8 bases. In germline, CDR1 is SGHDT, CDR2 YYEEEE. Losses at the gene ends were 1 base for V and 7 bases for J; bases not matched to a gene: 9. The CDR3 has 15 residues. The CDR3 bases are TGTGCCAGCAGCTTGCTCACTAGCGGAGCCTGGACCCAGTACTTC. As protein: CASSLLTSGAWTQYF. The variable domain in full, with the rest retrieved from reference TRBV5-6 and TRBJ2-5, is DAGVTQSPTHLIKTRGQQVTLRCSPKSGHDTVSWYQQALGQGPQFIFQYYEEEERQRGNFPDRFSGHQFPNYSSELNVNALLLGDSALYLCASSLLTSGAWTQYFGPGTRLLVL.

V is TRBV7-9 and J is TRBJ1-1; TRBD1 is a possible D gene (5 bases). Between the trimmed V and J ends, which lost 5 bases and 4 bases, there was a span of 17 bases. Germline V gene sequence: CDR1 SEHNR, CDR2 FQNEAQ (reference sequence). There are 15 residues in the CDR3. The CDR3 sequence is CASSVHVGAGTEAFF. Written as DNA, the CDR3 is TGTGCCAGCAGCGTCCATGTAGGGGCAGGCACTGAAGCTTTCTTT.

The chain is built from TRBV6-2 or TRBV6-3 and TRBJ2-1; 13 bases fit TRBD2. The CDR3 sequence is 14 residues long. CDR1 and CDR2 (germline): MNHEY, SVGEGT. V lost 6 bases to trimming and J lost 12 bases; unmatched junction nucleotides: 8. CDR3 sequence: CASSAGLAGKVQFF. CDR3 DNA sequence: TGTGCCAGCAGCGCGGGACTAGCGGGAAAGGTGCAGTTCTTC.

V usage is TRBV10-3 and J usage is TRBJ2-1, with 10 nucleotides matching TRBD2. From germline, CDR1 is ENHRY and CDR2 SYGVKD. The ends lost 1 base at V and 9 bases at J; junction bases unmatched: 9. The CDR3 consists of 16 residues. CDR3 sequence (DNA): TGTGCCATCAGTGAGTTCTCTAGCGGGAGTCATGGTGAGCAGTTCTTC. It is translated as CAISEFSSGSHGEQFF.

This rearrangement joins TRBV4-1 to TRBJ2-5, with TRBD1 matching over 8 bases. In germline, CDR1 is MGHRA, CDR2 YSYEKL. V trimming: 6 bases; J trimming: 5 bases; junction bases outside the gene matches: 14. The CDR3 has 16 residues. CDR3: CASSGAGGEFLETQYF. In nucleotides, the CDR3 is TGCGCCAGCAGTGGCGCAGGGGGCGAATTCTTGGAGACCCAGTACTTC.

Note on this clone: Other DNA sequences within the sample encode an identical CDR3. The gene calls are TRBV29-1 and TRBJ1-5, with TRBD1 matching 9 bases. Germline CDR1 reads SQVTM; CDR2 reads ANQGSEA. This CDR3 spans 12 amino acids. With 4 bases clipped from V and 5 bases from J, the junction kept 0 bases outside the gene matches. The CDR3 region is CSVGQGDQPQHF. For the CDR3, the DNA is TGCAGCGTTGGACAGGGGGATCAGCCCCAGCATTTT.

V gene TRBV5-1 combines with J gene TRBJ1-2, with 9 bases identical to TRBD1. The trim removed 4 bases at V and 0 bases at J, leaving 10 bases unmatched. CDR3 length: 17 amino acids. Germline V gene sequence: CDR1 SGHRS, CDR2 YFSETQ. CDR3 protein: CASSPGQGSPANYGYTF. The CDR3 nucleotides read TGCGCCAGCAGCCCGGGACAGGGCTCACCGGCTAACTATGGCTACACCTTC. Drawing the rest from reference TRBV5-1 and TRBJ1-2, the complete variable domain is KAGVTQTPRYLIKTRGQQVTLSCSPISGHRSVSWYQQTPGQGLQFLFEYFSETQRNKGNFPGRFSGRQFSNSRSEMNVSTLELGDSALYLCASSPGQGSPANYGYTFGSGTRLTVV.

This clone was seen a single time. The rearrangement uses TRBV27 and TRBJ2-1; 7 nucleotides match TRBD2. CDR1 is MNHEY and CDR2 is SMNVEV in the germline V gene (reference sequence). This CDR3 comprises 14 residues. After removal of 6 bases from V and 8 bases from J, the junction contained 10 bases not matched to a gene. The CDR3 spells CASSFGLVGYEQFF. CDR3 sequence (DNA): TGTGCCAGCAGCTTCGGACTAGTTGGCTATGAGCAGTTCTTC.

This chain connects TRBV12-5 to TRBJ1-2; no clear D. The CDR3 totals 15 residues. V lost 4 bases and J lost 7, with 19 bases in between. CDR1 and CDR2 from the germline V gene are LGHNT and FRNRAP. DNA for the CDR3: TGTGCTAGTGGTTCGGCCGCGAGGGTTGGTCCTGGCTACACCTTC. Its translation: CASGSAARVGPGYTF. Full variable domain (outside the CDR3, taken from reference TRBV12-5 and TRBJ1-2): DARVTQTPRHKVTEMGQEVTMRCQPILGHNTVFWYRQTMMQGLELLAYFRNRAPLDDSGMPKDRFSAEMPDATLATLKIQPSEPRDSAVYFCASGSAARVGPGYTFGSGTRLTVV.

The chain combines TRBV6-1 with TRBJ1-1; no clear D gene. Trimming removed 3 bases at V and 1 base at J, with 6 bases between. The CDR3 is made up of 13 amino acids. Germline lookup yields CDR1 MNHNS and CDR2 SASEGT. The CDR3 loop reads CASSEYGNTEAFF. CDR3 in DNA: TGTGCCAGCAGTGAGTACGGGAACACTGAAGCTTTCTTT.

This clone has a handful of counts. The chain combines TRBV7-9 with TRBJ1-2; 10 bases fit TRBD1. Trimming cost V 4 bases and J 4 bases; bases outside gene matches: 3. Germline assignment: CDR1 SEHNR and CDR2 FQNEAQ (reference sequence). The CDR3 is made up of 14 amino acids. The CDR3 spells CASSWDRGGYGYTF. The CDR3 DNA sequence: TGTGCCAGCAGCTGGGACAGGGGCGGCTATGGCTACACCTTC.

CDR3 sequence reads: CASRPGTGVYNEQFF. The CDR3 DNA reads TGTGCCAGTAGGCCCGGGACAGGGGTCTACAATGAGCAGTTCTTC. This chain links TRBV19 with TRBJ2-1; 10 bases match TRBD1. This CDR3 has 15 amino acids. Germline trimming cut 6 bases from V and 3 bases from J; bases unmatched to any gene: 5. Per the germline V gene, CDR1 is LNHDA and CDR2 is SQIVND (reference sequence).

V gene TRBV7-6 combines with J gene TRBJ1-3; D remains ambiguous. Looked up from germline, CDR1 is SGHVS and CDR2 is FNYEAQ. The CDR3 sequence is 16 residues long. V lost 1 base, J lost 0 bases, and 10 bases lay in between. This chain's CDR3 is CASSLGLGLSGNTIYF. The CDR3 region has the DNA TGTGCCAGCAGCTTAGGTCTGGGCCTCTCTGGAAACACCATATATTTT. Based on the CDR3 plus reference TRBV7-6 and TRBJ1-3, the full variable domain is GAGVSQSPRYKVTKRGQDVALRCDPISGHVSLYWYRQALGQGPEFLTYFNYEAQQDKSGLPNDRFSAERPEGSISTLTIQRTEQRDSAMYRCASSLGLGLSGNTIYFGEGSWLTVV.

The CDR3, as DNA: TGTGCCAGCAGCTTGGAGGAAATAGCTACTACCTACGAGCAGTACTTC. As protein: CASSLEEIATTYEQYF. The V and J genes are TRBV5-5 and TRBJ2-7; D remains unclear. The V end lost 0 bases, the J end lost 2 bases, and 15 bases lay between the germline ends. Germline values: CDR1 SGHKS, CDR2 YYEKEE (reference sequence). CDR3 length equals 16 residues.

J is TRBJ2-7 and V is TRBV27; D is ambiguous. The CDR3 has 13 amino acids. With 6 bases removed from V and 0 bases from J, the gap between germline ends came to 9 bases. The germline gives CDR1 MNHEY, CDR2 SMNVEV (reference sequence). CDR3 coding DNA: TGTGCCAGCAGACTCTTGAGCTCCTACGAGCAGTACTTC. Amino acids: CASRLLSSYEQYF.

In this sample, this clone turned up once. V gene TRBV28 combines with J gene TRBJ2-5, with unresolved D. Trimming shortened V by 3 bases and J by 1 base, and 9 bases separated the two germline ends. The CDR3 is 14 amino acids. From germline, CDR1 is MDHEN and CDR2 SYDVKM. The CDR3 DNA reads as TGTGCCAGCAGTTTCGCGCGGATCCAAGAGACCCAGTACTTC. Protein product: CASSFARIQETQYF.